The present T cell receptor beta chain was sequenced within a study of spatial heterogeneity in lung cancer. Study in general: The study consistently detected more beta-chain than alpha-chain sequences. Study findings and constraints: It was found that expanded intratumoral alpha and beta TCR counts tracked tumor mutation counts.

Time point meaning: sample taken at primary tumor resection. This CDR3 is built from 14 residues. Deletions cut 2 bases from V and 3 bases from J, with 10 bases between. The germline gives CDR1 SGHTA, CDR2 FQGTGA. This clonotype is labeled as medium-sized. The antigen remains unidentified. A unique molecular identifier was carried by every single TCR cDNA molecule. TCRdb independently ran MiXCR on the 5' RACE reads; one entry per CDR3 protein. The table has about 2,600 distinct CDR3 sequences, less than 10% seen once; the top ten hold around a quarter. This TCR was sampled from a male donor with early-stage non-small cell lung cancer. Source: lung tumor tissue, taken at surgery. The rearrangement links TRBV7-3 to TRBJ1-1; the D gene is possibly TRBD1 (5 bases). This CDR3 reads CASSLYGGDTEAFF. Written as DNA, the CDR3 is TGTGCCAGCAGCTTATACGGGGGGGACACTGAAGCTTTCTTT.